This T cell receptor beta chain emerged from a study of cytomegalovirus exposure and HLA in healthy donors (TCRdb year 2017). Some background on the complete study: According to an earlier analysis of a few hundred of the donors, about 180 million T cells yielded 117 million unique TCR beta sequences and about 300 Gb of sequence data. An early release covering more than 500 HLA-typed donors comprised approximately 290 gigabases of sequencing data and tens of millions of unique TCR sequences. Of the roughly 400 genotyped donors, approximately 80% fell in the genetic ancestry cluster associated with self-reported Caucasian donors. The study was designed to test whether signatures of past pathogen exposure could be identified by cataloging public T cell receptors. The study used immunosequencing to profile the T cell repertoires of 666 subjects and linked those repertoires to cytomegalovirus serostatus. Besides the first cohort of some 670 subjects, a separate validation cohort made up of 120 different subjects was used. To predict cytomegalovirus infection status, the study brought together high-throughput TCR immunosequencing, statistical association of individual TCRs with disease status, and machine learning. To study patterns of TCR occurrence, a later analysis re-analyzed previously published TCR beta repertoires from around 660 donors and added high-resolution HLA genotyping. The later analysis used no new phenotypic data to find candidate immune exposures, relying instead on TCR beta sequences and their occurrence across donors. In an earlier analysis of around 540 of the donors, high-throughput TCR beta sequencing was used to judge whether each TCR beta V gene segment behaved as functional or pseudogenic. Donor age, sex, ethnicity and CMV serostatus were compiled alongside the repertoire data. A later genetic analysis used genome-wide SNP genotypes for about 60% of the roughly 700 donors, treating that subset as a discovery cohort. All discovery cohort repertoires had been generated on a single sequencing platform. Both class I and class II loci were covered by HLA typing, at four-digit resolution. Typing coverage differed by locus: A, B, C, DRB1 and DQB1 were typed in about 620-630 donors, DQA1 in about 560, DPA1 in some 610, and DPB1 in just under 480. Because of strong linkage in the cohort, roughly five DR-DQ haplotypes were treated as single units for association and clustering. Among about 360 genotyped donors of the cohort, an average of approximately 240,000 unique TCR beta nucleotide sequences were sequenced per donor, roughly a sixth of them non-productive. Points the paper makes about the study in general: In a later analysis, around 15,000 TCR beta sequences were associated with specific HLA alleles at a false discovery rate of 0.05. A cluster of highly shared sequence variants was judged likely to be a technical artifact of the sequencing pipeline. A further reported finding was that TCR beta sequences accurately predicted the HLA-A and HLA-B alleles for most subjects in the first cohort. Three of the identified cytomegalovirus-associated TCR beta chains were confirmed in vitro to be specific for cytomegalovirus antigens. The classifier was reported to diagnose cytomegalovirus status with high specificity and sensitivity in both the original cohort and the validation cohort. When HLA alleles, especially DR and DQ, strongly co-occurred, TCR associations were difficult to assign to individual alleles. According to a later analysis, parvovirus B19, influenza, CMV and Epstein-Barr virus appeared linked to several top co-occurrence clusters. Because counts were too low, some 17 rarely observed V segments, including chromosome 9 orphons, were excluded from the earlier analysis of 587 of the donors. Sequencing depth was assumed to be roughly uniform across donors in the presence/absence analyses, though that assumption may not hold. This cohort had only TCR beta chains sequenced, and the lack of alpha or paired-chain data limited which features could be detected. It was suggested by the authors that the approach could potentially be generalized to other disease states and immunological phenotypes. The 87-base-pair reads could not distinguish some IMGT-functional V segments, including TRBV6-2 and TRBV6-3, so those segments were excluded. In a later analysis, TCR association rates were found to vary across HLA loci, with the most associated TCRs seen for DRB1 alleles and the fewest for HLA-C alleles. Compared with the approximately 720-donor mean, donors in an Asian-associated ancestry cluster had fewer N-insertions in productive TCRs, according to a later genetic analysis. A total of fewer than 200 TCR beta chains were listed by the study as associated with cytomegalovirus. An earlier analysis of roughly 570 of the donors showed that most TCR beta V segments appeared in productive rearrangements either about 90% or about 30% of the time, which broadly matched IMGT annotations. A later analysis found that most CMV-associated TCR beta chains appeared HLA-restricted, with HLA associations seemingly driven largely by CMV exposure. While some public TCRs were present in many individuals, most TCR sequences turned up only very rarely across donors. For the cohort, immune exposure information was limited to CMV serostatus. In a later analysis, HLA-associated TCR beta chains showed more clonal expansion and lower generation probabilities than non-associated chains that were equally common. Correlated functional status among segregating V segments might be attributable to linkage disequilibrium, but an unknown experimental factor could not be ruled out. V-gene and J-gene trimming of TCR beta chains was associated with a missense DCLRE1C variant in a later genetic analysis, and the association was replicated in an independent cohort. Because HLA typing was unavailable for some donors at each locus, only the typed subset was used in association tests.

This clone appeared a few times. This clone's antigen is unknown. Within one base of it there is no much larger clone, and no base qualities were kept. The V end loses 4 bases and the J end loses 0 bases, and a stretch of 10 bases separates them. From the cysteine through the phenylalanine, the CDR3 covers 16 amino acids. The retained sequence is limited to the CDR3, 48 bases, with the frame set at the first base. In the germline V gene, CDR1 corresponds to MGHRA and CDR2 to YSYEKL. The library was made by the immunoSEQ multiplex PCR assay. The multiplex PCR relied on a mix of 60 forward primers for TCR Vbeta segments and 13 reverse primers for TCR Jbeta segments. A multiplex PCR assay on genomic DNA amplified the CDR3 region of rearranged TCR beta genes. Amplified TCR beta libraries were sequenced as 87-base-pair reads on the Illumina HiSeq System. Turning to the authors' computational methods: A later analysis counted tens of millions of unique TCR beta chains across the 690 or so repertoires, and around 12 million of these chains were shared by at least two donors. A nearest-neighbor algorithm error-corrected the raw reads and collapsed the reads into unique sequences, merging closely related sequences to remove PCR and sequencing errors. CDR3 sequences were aligned to IMGT reference sequences to assign V, D and J gene segments. For a sequence to be retained, at least a six-nucleotide match to both a V gene segment and a J gene segment was required. A rearrangement was called productive if the CDR3 had no stop codons and remained in frame with V and J, and every other rearrangement was called non-productive. CDR3 was defined according to IMGT convention as the region running from the second conserved V-encoded cysteine to the conserved J-encoded phenylalanine. The earlier analysis of 500 to 600 of the donors excluded sequences that lacked an unambiguous match to a single V gene segment. An earlier analysis of approximately 590 of the donors called V segments functional above 56.7% productive rearrangements and segregating when the between-donor standard deviation exceeded 5%. A statistical classification framework was developed to diagnose cytomegalovirus status using the catalog of TCR beta chain sequences. V and J gene assignment, in a later analysis, came from comparing TCR nucleotide sequences with IMGT/GENE-DB human TR gene sequences. The TCRdist pipeline was used in a later analysis to assign CDR3 sequences and most-parsimonious VDJ recombination scenarios. A later analysis defined each TCR beta chain by its CDR3 amino acid sequence plus V-gene family, and excluded reads lacking a unique V-gene family. To address suspected cross-contamination and a sequencing artifact, a later analysis removed around 600 highly shared, low-generation-probability nucleotide sequences. In a later analysis, a clonal expansion index was calculated for each public chain from normalized within-repertoire ranks of inferred template counts. A later analysis computed generation probabilities with a VDJ recombination model fitted to out-of-frame rearrangements, and checked the results against IGoR. In a later analysis, TCR-TCR, TCR-HLA and TCR-CMV co-occurrence was scored with hypergeometric tests, and a repertoire-size bias correction was applied to TCR pairs. In a later analysis, false discovery rates were estimated by permuting HLA or CMV assignments 20 times. A later analysis grouped co-occurring TCRs with DBSCAN, adding TCRdist sequence similarity when clustering within HLA-allele-positive subsets. Repertoires with fewer than 30,000 or more than 120,000 public chains, plus five repertoires with anomalous nucleotide sharing, were excluded from co-occurrence clustering. TCRdb's version of the immuneACCESS table is confined to in-frame rearrangements and falls short of the full clone set. An unresolved V gene accounts for under half of the shortfall where checked; the remainder is of unknown origin. That table is the source of V, J and clone size, and D and trimming were worked out from the DNA. The sample table lists around 93,000 clones, 82% of them with a count of one. 3.5% to 4% of the sample is held by the ten biggest clonotypes.

In total, roughly 670 healthy bone marrow donors made up the cohort. All cohort members were sampled while nominally healthy, although unrecorded immune exposures were likely present. The donor tested CMV seronegative, placing the donor among the 352 seronegative members of the cohort. Every donor gave a peripheral blood sample, and the peripheral blood mononuclear cells from that sample were used for TCR beta sequencing. The Qiagen DNeasy Blood Extraction Kit was used to extract genomic DNA from the blood cell samples. The sequence was collected from a middle-aged man in good health and CMV-seronegative. The sequenced sample consisted of PBMCs. The sequence links TRBV4-1 to TRBJ2-6; TRBD2 is perhaps the D gene, given 5 matching bases. The CDR3: CASSPPEGSGANVLTF. The nucleotide sequence reads TGCGCCAGCAGCCCCCCTGAGGGCTCTGGGGCCAACGTCCTGACTTTC.